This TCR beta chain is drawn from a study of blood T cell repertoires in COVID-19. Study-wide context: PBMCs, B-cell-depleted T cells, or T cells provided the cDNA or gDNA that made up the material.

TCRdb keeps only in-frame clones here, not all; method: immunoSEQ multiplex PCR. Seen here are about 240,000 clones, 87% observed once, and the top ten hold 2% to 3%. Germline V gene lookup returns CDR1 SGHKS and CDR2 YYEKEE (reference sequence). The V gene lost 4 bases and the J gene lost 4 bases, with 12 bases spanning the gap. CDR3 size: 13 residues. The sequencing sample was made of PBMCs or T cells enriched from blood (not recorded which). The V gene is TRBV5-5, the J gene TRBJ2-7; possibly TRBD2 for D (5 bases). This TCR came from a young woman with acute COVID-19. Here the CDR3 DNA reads TGTGCCAGCAGCCCCGGGATCCTTTACGAGCAGTACTTC. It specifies CASSPGILYEQYF.